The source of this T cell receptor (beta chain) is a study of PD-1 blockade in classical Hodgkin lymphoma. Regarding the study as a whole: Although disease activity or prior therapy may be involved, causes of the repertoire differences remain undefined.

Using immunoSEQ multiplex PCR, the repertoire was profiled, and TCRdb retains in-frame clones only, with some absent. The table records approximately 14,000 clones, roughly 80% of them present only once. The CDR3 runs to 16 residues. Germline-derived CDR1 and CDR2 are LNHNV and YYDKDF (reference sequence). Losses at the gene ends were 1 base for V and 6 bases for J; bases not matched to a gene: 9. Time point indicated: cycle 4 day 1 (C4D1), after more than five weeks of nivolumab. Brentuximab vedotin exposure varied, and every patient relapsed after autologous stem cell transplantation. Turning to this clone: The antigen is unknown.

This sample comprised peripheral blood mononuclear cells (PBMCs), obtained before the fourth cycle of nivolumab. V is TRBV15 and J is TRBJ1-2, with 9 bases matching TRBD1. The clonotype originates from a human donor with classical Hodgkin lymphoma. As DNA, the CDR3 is TGTGCCACCAGCAGAGTCCGGGACAGGGTAGGGAATGGCTACACCTTC. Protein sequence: CATSRVRDRVGNGYTF.